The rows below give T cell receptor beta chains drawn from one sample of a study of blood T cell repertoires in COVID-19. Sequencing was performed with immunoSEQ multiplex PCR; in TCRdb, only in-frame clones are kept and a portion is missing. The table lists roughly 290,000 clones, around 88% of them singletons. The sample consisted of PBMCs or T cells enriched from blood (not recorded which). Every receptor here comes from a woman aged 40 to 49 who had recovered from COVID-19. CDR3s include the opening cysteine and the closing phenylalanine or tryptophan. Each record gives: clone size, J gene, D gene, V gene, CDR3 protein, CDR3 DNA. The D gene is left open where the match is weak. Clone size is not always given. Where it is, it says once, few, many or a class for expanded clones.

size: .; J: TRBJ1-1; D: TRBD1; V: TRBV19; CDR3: CASSIGTVTEAFF; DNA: TGTGCCAGTAGTATCGGGACAGTAACTGAAGCTTTCTTT
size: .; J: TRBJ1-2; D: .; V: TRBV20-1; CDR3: CSASDGGDIYGYTF; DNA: TGCAGTGCTAGTGACGGGGGAGATATCTATGGCTACACCTTC
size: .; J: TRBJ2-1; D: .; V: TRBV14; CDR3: CASSLGVYNEQFF; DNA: TGTGCCAGCAGCCTCGGAGTTTACAATGAGCAGTTCTTC
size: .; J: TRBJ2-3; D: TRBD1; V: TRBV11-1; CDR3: CASSIHRGDTQYF; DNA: TGTGCCAGCAGCATCCACAGGGGGGATACGCAGTATTTT
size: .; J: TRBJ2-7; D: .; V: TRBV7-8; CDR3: CASSLVAAGIYEQYF; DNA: TGTGCCAGCAGCTTAGTCGCCGCGGGAATCTACGAGCAGTACTTC
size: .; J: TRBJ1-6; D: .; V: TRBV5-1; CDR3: CASSHRGRENSPLHF; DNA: TGCGCCAGCAGCCACCGCGGACGGGAAAATTCACCCCTCCACTTT
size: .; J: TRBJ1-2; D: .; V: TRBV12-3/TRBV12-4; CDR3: CASSTDSYGYTF; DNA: TGTGCCAGCAGTACCGACAGCTATGGCTACACCTTC
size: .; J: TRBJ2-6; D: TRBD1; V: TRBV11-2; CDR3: CASSGLGTGAVGANVLTF; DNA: TGTGCCAGCAGCGGCCTGGGGACAGGGGCTGTTGGGGCCAACGTCCTGACTTTC
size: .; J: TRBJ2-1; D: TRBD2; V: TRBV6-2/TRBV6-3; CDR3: CASSLGGKQFF; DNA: TGTGCCAGCAGTCTGGGGGGGAAACAGTTCTTC
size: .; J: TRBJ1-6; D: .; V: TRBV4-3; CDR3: CASSQERSVVYSPLHF; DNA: TGCGCCAGCAGCCAAGAACGGTCCGTCGTGTATTCACCCCTCCACTTT
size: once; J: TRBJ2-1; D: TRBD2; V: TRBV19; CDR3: CASSTPLAGSYNEQFF; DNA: TGTGCCAGTAGTACCCCACTAGCGGGATCCTACAATGAGCAGTTCTTC
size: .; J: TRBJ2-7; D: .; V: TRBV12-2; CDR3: CASRLAHSGAVFYEQYF; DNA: TGTGCAAGTCGCTTAGCGCATTCAGGTGCAGTTTTCTACGAGCAGTACTTC
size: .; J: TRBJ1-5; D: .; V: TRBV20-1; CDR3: CSASRRGQSNQPQHF; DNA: TGCAGTGCTAGTCGAAGGGGTCAGAGCAATCAGCCCCAGCATTTT
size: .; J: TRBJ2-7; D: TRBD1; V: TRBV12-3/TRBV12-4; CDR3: CASSATGSDEQYF; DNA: TGTGCCAGCAGTGCGACAGGGTCCGACGAGCAGTACTTC
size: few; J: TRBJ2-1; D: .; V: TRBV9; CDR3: CASSVDVGAEYNEQFF; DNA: TGTGCCAGCAGCGTAGACGTGGGAGCAGAGTACAATGAGCAGTTCTTC
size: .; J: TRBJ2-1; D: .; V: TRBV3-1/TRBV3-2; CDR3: CASSQDFLAYNEQFF; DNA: TGTGCCAGCAGCCAAGATTTCCTAGCGTACAATGAGCAGTTCTTC
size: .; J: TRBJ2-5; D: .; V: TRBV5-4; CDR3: CASSLRAGGQETQYF; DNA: TGTGCCAGCAGCTTGCGGGCAGGGGGGCAAGAGACCCAGTACTTC
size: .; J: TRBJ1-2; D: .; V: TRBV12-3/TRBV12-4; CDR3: CASSPGFYGYTF; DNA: TGTGCCAGCAGTCCAGGCTTCTATGGCTACACCTTC
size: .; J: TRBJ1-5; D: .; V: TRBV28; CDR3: CASSLNRVGNQPQHF; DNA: TGTGCCAGCAGTTTAAACAGGGTGGGCAATCAGCCCCAGCATTTT
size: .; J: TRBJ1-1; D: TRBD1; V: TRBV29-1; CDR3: CSVGTGGTEAFF; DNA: TGCAGCGTCGGGACAGGGGGCACTGAAGCTTTCTTT
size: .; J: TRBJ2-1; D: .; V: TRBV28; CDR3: CASSRLRANNEQFF; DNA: TGTGCCAGCAGTAGACTCAGGGCGAACAATGAGCAGTTCTTC
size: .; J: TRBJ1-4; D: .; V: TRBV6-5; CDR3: CASSYSQNEKLFF; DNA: TGTGCCAGCAGTTATAGCCAGAATGAAAAACTGTTTTTT
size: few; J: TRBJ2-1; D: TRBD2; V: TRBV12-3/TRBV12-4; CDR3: CASRPGTSAEQFF; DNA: TGTGCCAGCAGGCCCGGGACTAGCGCTGAGCAGTTCTTC
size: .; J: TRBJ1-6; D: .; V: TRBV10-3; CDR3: CATRGKNNSPLHF; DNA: TGTGCCACTAGGGGCAAGAATAATTCACCCCTCCACTTT
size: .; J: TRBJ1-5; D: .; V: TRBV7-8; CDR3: CASSILENQPQHF; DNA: TGTGCCAGCAGCATACTTGAGAATCAGCCCCAGCATTTT
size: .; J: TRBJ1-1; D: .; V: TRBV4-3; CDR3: CASSQDPAGNTEAFF; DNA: TGCGCCAGCAGCCAAGATCCTGCGGGGAACACTGAAGCTTTCTTT
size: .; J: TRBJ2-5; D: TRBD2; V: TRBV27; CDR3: CASSTLAGGRETQYF; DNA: TGTGCCAGCAGTACTTTAGCGGGAGGGCGAGAGACCCAGTACTTC
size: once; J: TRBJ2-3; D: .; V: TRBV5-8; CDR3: CASSSQGHTDTQYF; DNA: TGTGCCAGCAGCTCACAGGGACACACAGATACGCAGTATTTT
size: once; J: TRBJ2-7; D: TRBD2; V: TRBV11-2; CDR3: CASSFRGLAGGSYEQYF; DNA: TGTGCCAGCAGCTTCCGGGGACTAGCGGGAGGGTCTTACGAGCAGTACTTC
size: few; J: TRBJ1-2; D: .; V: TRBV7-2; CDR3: CASSLGAGQGNYGYTF; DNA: TGTGCCAGCAGCTTAGGGGCAGGGCAAGGGAACTATGGCTACACCTTC
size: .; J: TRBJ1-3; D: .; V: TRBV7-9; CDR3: CASSLGLRQNSGNTIYF; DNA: TGTGCCAGCAGCTTAGGCCTACGACAGAACTCTGGAAACACCATATATTTT
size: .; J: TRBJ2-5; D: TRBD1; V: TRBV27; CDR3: CASSSNPGRGQETQYF; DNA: TGTGCCAGCAGTTCGAATCCCGGCAGGGGGCAAGAGACCCAGTACTTC
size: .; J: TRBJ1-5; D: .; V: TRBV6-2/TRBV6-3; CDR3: CASSYSRGSGDQPQHF; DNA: TGTGCCAGCAGTTACTCTCGGGGTTCAGGGGATCAGCCCCAGCATTTT
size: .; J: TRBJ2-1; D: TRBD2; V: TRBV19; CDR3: CASSIIAGGTYNEQFF; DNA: TGTGCCAGTAGTATTATTGCGGGAGGGACCTACAATGAGCAGTTCTTC
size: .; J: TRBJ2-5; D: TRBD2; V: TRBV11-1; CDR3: CASSHPGTSGQETQYF; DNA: TGTGCCAGCAGCCACCCCGGGACTAGCGGGCAAGAGACCCAGTACTTC
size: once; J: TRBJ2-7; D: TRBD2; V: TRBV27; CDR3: CASSLVGTSGRAYEQYF; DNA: TGTGCCAGCAGTTTAGTGGGGACTAGCGGGAGGGCCTACGAGCAGTACTTC
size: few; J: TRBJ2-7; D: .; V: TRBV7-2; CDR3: CASSAGYDYEQYF; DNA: TGTGCCAGCAGCGCGGGATACGACTACGAGCAGTACTTC
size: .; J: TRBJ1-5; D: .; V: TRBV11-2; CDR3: CASSLTSGNQPQHF; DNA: TGTGCCAGCAGCTTGACATCAGGCAATCAGCCCCAGCATTTT
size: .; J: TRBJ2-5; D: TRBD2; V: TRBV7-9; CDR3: CASSQETGGRQTQYF; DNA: TGTGCCAGCAGCCAGGAGACGGGAGGGAGGCAGACCCAGTACTTC
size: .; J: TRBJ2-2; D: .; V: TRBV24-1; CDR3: CATSGPAGNTGELFF; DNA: TGTGCCACCAGTGGTCCAGCGGGGAACACCGGGGAGCTGTTTTTT
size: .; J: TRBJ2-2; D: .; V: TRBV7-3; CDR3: CASSFTLAGELFF; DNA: TGTGCCAGCAGCTTTACTCTAGCCGGGGAGCTGTTTTTT
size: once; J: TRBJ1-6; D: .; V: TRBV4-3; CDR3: CASSQDPPDGGYNSPLHF; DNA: TGCGCCAGCAGCCAAGACCCCCCGGACGGAGGATACAATTCACCCCTCCACTTT
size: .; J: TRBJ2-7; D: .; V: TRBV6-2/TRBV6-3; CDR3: CASSSGSGRSYEQYF; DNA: TGTGCCAGCAGTTCGGGTAGCGGAAGATCCTACGAGCAGTACTTC
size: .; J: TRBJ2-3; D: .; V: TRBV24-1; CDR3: CATSDPGSTDTQYF; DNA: TGTGCCACCAGTGACCCGGGAAGCACAGATACGCAGTATTTT
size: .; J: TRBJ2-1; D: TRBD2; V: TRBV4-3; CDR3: CASSRSVLAGGPHEQFF; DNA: TGCGCCAGCAGCCGATCGGTCCTAGCGGGAGGGCCCCATGAGCAGTTCTTC
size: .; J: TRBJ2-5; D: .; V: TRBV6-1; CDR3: CASSEAQGQQETQYF; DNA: TGTGCCAGCAGTGAAGCGCAGGGGCAGCAAGAGACCCAGTACTTC
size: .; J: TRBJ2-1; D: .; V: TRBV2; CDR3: CASNTGPDNEQFF; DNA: TGTGCCAGCAATACAGGGCCGGACAATGAGCAGTTCTTC
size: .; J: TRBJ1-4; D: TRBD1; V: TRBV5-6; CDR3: CASSLQGAGLTEKLFF; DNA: TGTGCCAGCAGCTTACAGGGGGCGGGTTTAACCGAAAAACTGTTTTTT
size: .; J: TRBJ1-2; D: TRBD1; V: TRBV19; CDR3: CAIRVPGQGGGYTF; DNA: TGTGCCATCAGGGTCCCGGGACAGGGAGGTGGCTACACCTTC
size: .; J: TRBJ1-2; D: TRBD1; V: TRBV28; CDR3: CASSVHTGALGYTF; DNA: TGTGCCAGCAGTGTACACACAGGGGCGCTTGGCTACACCTTC